This T cell receptor (beta chain) derives from a study of vaccination effects on CD4 cells after COVID-19. Prior to sequencing, the ViraFEST assay stimulated PBMC with viral peptide pools, which expanded the antigen-specific CD4+ T cells. Upon completion of under eleven days in culture, CD4+ T cells were isolated. Two-dose BNT162b2 or mRNA-1273 vaccination was given to participants. Method: immunoSEQ multiplex PCR; TCRdb's copy keeps in-frame clones and lacks some. In the table there are tens of thousands of clones, roughly 79% of which are singletons. Trimming took 4 bases from V and 8 from J; bases not matched to a gene: 11. The length of the CDR3 is 14 residues. The germline gives CDR1 SGHRS, CDR2 YFSETQ. Remarks on this clone: Its target is unknown.

The rearrangement joins TRBV5-1 to TRBJ1-2; 7 positions match TRBD1. This receptor was taken from a human donor who received a COVID-19 vaccine. Some clones in this sample may be carry-over from other donors' samples. The sample in question was CD4+ T cells from PBMCs cultured with SARS-CoV-2 spike peptides, obtained after COVID-19 vaccination. CDR3 in amino acids: CASSPSTGKSGYTF. The CDR3 coding sequence is TGCGCCAGCAGCCCCTCGACAGGGAAATCGGGCTACACCTTC.